This T cell receptor beta chain was identified in a study of cytomegalovirus exposure and HLA in healthy donors. Study summary: Unique TCRs numbering approximately 81 million, obtained from HLA-typed donors, made up an early data release.

Findings of the study overall: Previous analysis showed most TCR beta V segments were productive about 87% or about 30% of the time.

The CDR3 length is 13 residues. Germline CDR1 and CDR2: SGHTA and FQGNSA. V dropped 3 bases and J dropped 0 bases, with 6 bases sitting between them. Primers included in the PCR were 60 Vbeta and 13 Jbeta primers. Profiled with immunoSEQ multiplex PCR; TCRdb holds only in-frame clones, not every one. The table includes approximately 180,000 clones, around 80% detected once. As regards this clone: Its antigen is unknown.

Sequencing input: PBMCs. The receptor comes from a woman aged 55-75 years in good health and CMV-seropositive. The rearrangement links TRBV7-2 to TRBJ2-7; D might be TRBD1 (5 bases). The CDR3 reads CASSFGHSYEQYF. The CDR3, as DNA: TGTGCCAGCAGCTTCGGACACTCCTACGAGCAGTACTTC.